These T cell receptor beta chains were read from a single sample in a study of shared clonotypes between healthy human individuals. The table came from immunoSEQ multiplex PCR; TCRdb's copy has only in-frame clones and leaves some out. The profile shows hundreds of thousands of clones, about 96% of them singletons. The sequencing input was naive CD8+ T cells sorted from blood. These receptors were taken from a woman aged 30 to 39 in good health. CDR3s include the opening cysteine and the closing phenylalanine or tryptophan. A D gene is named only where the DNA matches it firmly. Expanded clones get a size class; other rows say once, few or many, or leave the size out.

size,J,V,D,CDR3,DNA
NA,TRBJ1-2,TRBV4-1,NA,CASSQGRSSRDGYTF,TGCGCCAGCAGCCAAGGCAGGTCCTCCCGGGATGGCTACACCTTC
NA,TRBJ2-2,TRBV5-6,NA,CASEGPTAVGTGELFF,TGTGCCAGCGAAGGCCCGACAGCTGTTGGCACCGGGGAGCTGTTTTTT
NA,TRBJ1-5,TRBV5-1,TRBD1,CASSWTGAQPQHF,TGCGCCAGCAGCTGGACAGGGGCCCAGCCCCAGCATTTT
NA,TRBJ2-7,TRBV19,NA,CASRAEAGLTYEQYF,TGTGCCAGTAGGGCGGAGGCGGGCCTAACCTACGAGCAGTACTTC
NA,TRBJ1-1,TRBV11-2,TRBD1,CASSRPPGQRIAEAFF,TGTGCCAGCAGCCGCCCACCGGGACAGAGGATTGCTGAAGCTTTCTTT
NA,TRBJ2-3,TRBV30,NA,CAWSAVADTQYF,TGTGCCTGGAGTGCGGTGGCAGATACGCAGTATTTT
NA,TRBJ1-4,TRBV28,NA,CASAQWGRGEKLFF,TGTGCCAGCGCTCAGTGGGGGCGCGGTGAAAAACTGTTTTTT
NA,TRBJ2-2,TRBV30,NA,CAWSFTHGNTGELFF,TGTGCCTGGAGCTTTACGCACGGGAACACCGGGGAGCTGTTTTTT
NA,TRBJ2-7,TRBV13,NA,CASSRHREGYEQYF,TGTGCCAGCAGCCGGCACAGGGAGGGCTACGAGCAGTACTTC
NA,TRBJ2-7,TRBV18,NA,CASSPGRLYEQYF,TGTGCCAGCTCACCAGGACGGCTCTACGAGCAGTACTTC
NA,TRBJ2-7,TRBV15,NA,CATSRGVSQGHEQYF,TGTGCCACCAGCAGAGGGGTGTCACAGGGTCACGAGCAGTACTTC
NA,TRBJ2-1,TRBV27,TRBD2,CASSFAGGYYNEQFF,TGTGCCAGCAGTTTCGCGGGAGGGTACTACAATGAGCAGTTCTTC
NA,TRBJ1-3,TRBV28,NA,CASSLGGNTIYF,TGTGCCAGCAGTTTAGGGGGAAACACCATATATTTT
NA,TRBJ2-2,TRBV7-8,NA,CATRDLDGELFF,TGTGCCACACGGGACTTAGATGGGGAGCTGTTTTTT
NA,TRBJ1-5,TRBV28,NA,CASSSGVTDHQPQHF,TGTGCCAGCAGTTCTGGCGTGACAGATCATCAGCCCCAGCATTTT
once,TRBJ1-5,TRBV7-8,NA,CASSEGRDQPQHF,TGTGCCAGCAGCGAGGGACGGGATCAGCCCCAGCATTTT